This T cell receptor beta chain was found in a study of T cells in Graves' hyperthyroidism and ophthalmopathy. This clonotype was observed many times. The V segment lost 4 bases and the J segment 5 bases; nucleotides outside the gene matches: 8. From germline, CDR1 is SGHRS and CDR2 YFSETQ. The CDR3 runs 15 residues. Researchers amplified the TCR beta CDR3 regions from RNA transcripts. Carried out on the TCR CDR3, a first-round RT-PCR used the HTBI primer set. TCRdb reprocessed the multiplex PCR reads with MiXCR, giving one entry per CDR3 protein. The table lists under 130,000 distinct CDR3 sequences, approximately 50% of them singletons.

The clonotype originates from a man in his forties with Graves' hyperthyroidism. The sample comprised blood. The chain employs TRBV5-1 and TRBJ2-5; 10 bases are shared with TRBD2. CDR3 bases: TGCGCCAGCAGCGCAGCGGGGGGGCCACGGGAGACCCAGTACTTC. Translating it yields CASSAAGGPRETQYF.